These T cell receptor beta chains were read from a single sample in a study of blood T cell repertoires in COVID-19. The table came from immunoSEQ multiplex PCR; TCRdb's copy has only in-frame clones and leaves some out. The sample yields fewer than 350,000 clones, around 85% seen once. Sequenced sample: PBMCs or T cells enriched from blood (not recorded which). The source is a woman in her forties with acute COVID-19. The CDR3 runs from the conserved cysteine through the conserved F or W. A D gene is named only where the DNA matches it firmly. Clone size is given for some rows only: seen once, a few or many times, or a class if the clone is expanded.

d_call clone_size j_call v_call cdr3_aa cdr3_nt
TRBD2 once TRBJ2-3 TRBV6-2/TRBV6-3 CASSYSGDPDTQYF TGTGCCAGCAGTTATAGCGGGGATCCAGATACGCAGTATTTT
TRBD1 NA TRBJ1-5 TRBV6-5 CASRQTGRYNQPQHF TGTGCCAGCAGGCAGACAGGGAGGTATAATCAGCCCCAGCATTTT
NA NA TRBJ1-1 TRBV6-5 CASRTPGGTEAFF TGTGCCAGCAGGACCCCCGGGGGCACTGAAGCTTTCTTT
TRBD1 NA TRBJ1-5 TRBV18 CASSTGDQPQHF TGTGCCAGCTCAACAGGGGACCAGCCCCAGCATTTT
TRBD1 NA TRBJ1-1 TRBV28 CASSQDRGTEAFF TGTGCCAGCAGTCAAGACAGGGGCACTGAAGCTTTCTTT
TRBD1 NA TRBJ1-4 TRBV27 CASRRQGAHLPEKLFF TGTGCCAGCAGGCGACAGGGGGCTCATCTTCCTGAAAAACTGTTTTTT
TRBD2 NA TRBJ2-5 TRBV7-2 CASSLLAGGAQETQYF TGTGCCAGCAGCTTACTTGCGGGGGGGGCCCAAGAGACCCAGTACTTC
NA few TRBJ1-1 TRBV29-1 CSGVWGGVRAEAFF TGCAGCGGTGTTTGGGGAGGGGTGAGGGCTGAAGCTTTCTTT
NA NA TRBJ2-7 TRBV7-8 CASSQGRSTTYEQYF TGTGCCAGCAGCCAGGGCCGATCGACTACCTACGAGCAGTACTTC
TRBD1 NA TRBJ2-2 TRBV6-2/TRBV6-3 CASSYKPGQPTGELFF TGTGCCAGCAGTTACAAGCCGGGACAGCCCACCGGGGAGCTGTTTTTT
TRBD1 NA TRBJ1-3 TRBV27 CASRKQGAGNTIYF TGTGCCAGCAGAAAACAGGGGGCCGGAAACACCATATATTTT
TRBD1 NA TRBJ1-5 TRBV6-5 CASQQGHGNQPQHF TGTGCCAGCCAACAGGGGCATGGCAATCAGCCCCAGCATTTT
NA NA TRBJ2-7 TRBV5-5 CASSFGSDRFYEQYF TGTGCCAGCAGCTTTGGCTCCGACAGGTTCTACGAGCAGTACTTC
NA NA TRBJ1-1 TRBV12-3/TRBV12-4 CASSFQRSTEAFF TGTGCCAGCAGTTTTCAGAGGAGCACTGAAGCTTTCTTT
NA few TRBJ1-2 TRBV4-3 CASSQDRSRGPLNGYTF TGCGCCAGCAGCCAAGATAGAAGCAGGGGACCTTTGAATGGCTACACCTTC
TRBD1 NA TRBJ1-1 TRBV28 CASSALHPGQGKVVRAFF TGTGCCAGCAGTGCCCTCCACCCGGGACAGGGGAAAGTGGTGCGAGCTTTCTTT
NA once TRBJ2-1 TRBV29-1 CSGGRGNEQFF TGTAGCGGAGGAAGAGGCAATGAGCAGTTCTTC
TRBD1 NA TRBJ1-2 TRBV9 CASSVGQGARNYGYTF TGTGCCAGCAGCGTCGGACAGGGGGCTAGGAACTATGGCTACACCTTC
NA once TRBJ2-1 TRBV4-2 CASSQAGGGVRNEQFF TGTGCCAGCAGCCAAGCGGGAGGGGGCGTTAGAAATGAGCAGTTCTTC
TRBD2 NA TRBJ2-3 TRBV7-6 CASSYSGGRTDTQYF TGTGCCAGCAGCTATAGCGGGGGGAGGACAGATACGCAGTATTTT
NA NA TRBJ1-6 TRBV12-3/TRBV12-4 CASSFRVLPLHF TGTGCCAGCAGTTTCAGGGTTCTCCCCCTCCACTTT
TRBD1 NA TRBJ2-5 TRBV5-4 CASSLEGGGETQYF TGTGCCAGCAGCTTGGAAGGGGGCGGGGAGACCCAGTACTTC
TRBD1 NA TRBJ2-7 TRBV5-6 CASSRQGRSYEQYF TGTGCCAGCAGCCGACAGGGGAGAAGCTACGAGCAGTACTTC
TRBD2 NA TRBJ2-7 TRBV5-1 CASSLTSGNYEQYF TGCGCCAGCAGCTTGACTAGCGGGAACTACGAGCAGTACTTC
NA once TRBJ2-7 TRBV4-1 CASSHEVGVQYF TGCGCCAGCAGCCATGAGGTTGGTGTACAGTACTTC
TRBD1 NA TRBJ2-6 TRBV19 CASSIRQGFSGANVLTF TGTGCCAGTAGTATCAGACAGGGCTTCTCTGGGGCCAACGTCCTGACTTTC
NA once TRBJ2-5 TRBV5-1 CASSVERQETQYF TGCGCCAGCAGTGTAGAGCGCCAAGAGACCCAGTACTTC
NA NA TRBJ1-4 TRBV6-5 CASSHPREKLFF TGTGCCAGCAGTCATCCGCGGGAAAAACTGTTTTTT
NA NA TRBJ2-6 TRBV19 CASSTRDTGRSGANVLTF TGTGCCAGTAGTACCCGGGACACCGGACGCTCTGGGGCCAACGTCCTGACTTTC
TRBD2 NA TRBJ2-5 TRBV7-2 CASSESLAGVETQYF TGTGCCAGCAGCGAATCACTAGCGGGAGTGGAGACCCAGTACTTC
TRBD1 NA TRBJ2-3 TRBV4-1 CASSQEGQGASTDTQYF TGCGCCAGCAGCCAAGAGGGACAGGGGGCTAGCACAGATACGCAGTATTTT
TRBD1 once TRBJ2-7 TRBV10-3 CAISSYSGQGDSSYEQYF TGTGCCATCAGTAGCTATTCGGGACAGGGCGATAGCTCCTACGAGCAGTACTTC
TRBD2 NA TRBJ2-1 TRBV27 CASSLLGLADNEQFF TGTGCCAGCAGTTTATTGGGACTAGCAGACAATGAGCAGTTCTTC
NA NA TRBJ1-1 TRBV3-1/TRBV3-2 CASSQGGRNTEAFF TGTGCCAGCAGCCAAGGGGGGCGGAACACTGAAGCTTTCTTT
NA once TRBJ1-1 TRBV27 CASKRIGTEAFF TGTGCCAGCAAGCGAATTGGCACTGAAGCTTTCTTT
NA once TRBJ2-1 TRBV7-3 CASSSRNNEQFF TGTGCCAGCAGCTCGCGAAATAATGAGCAGTTCTTC
NA once TRBJ2-5 TRBV11-2 CASSPRVQETQYF TGTGCCAGCAGCCCCCGTGTCCAAGAGACCCAGTACTTC
TRBD2 NA TRBJ2-1 TRBV6-5 CASSLTSGGARQFF TGTGCCAGCAGTTTGACTAGCGGGGGGGCTAGACAGTTCTTC
NA few TRBJ1-5 TRBV28 CASRETGLGAGNQPQHF TGTGCCAGCAGAGAAACGGGGCTGGGGGCAGGCAATCAGCCCCAGCATTTT
TRBD1 NA TRBJ2-1 TRBV6-5 CATGTGNYNEQFF TGTGCCACCGGGACAGGGAACTACAATGAGCAGTTCTTC
NA NA TRBJ2-7 TRBV18 CASSPETGYEQYF TGTGCCAGCTCACCAGAGACAGGCTACGAGCAGTACTTC
TRBD1 NA TRBJ1-6 TRBV27 CASRRTGEGSPLHF TGTGCCAGCCGGCGGACAGGGGAAGGTTCACCCCTCCACTTT
TRBD1 few TRBJ1-1 TRBV20-1 CSASRTGGLNTEAFF TGCAGTGCTAGTAGGACAGGGGGACTGAACACTGAAGCTTTCTTT
NA NA TRBJ2-7 TRBV29-1 CSVEMRGLRDEQYF TGCAGCGTTGAAATGCGGGGGCTTAGGGACGAGCAGTACTTC
TRBD2 few TRBJ2-7 TRBV6-2/TRBV6-3 CASSYSTSGSYEQYF TGTGCCAGCAGTTACTCGACTAGCGGCTCCTACGAGCAGTACTTC
NA few TRBJ1-2 TRBV7-6 CASSPQGNYGYTF TGTGCCAGCAGCCCACAGGGAAACTATGGCTACACCTTC
NA NA TRBJ2-3 TRBV9 CASSVATYTDTQYF TGTGCCAGCAGCGTAGCTACGTACACAGATACGCAGTATTTT
NA NA TRBJ2-6 TRBV7-3 CASSPRPRSGANVLTF TGTGCCAGCAGCCCTCGGCCGAGGTCTGGGGCCAACGTCCTGACTTTC
NA NA TRBJ2-3 TRBV7-9 CASVSAVSTDTQYF TGTGCCAGCGTGTCCGCGGTTAGCACAGATACGCAGTATTTT
TRBD1 once TRBJ1-2 TRBV4-2 CASSSRQGSGYTF TGTGCCAGCAGCAGTCGACAGGGAAGTGGCTACACCTTC
TRBD2 NA TRBJ2-1 TRBV4-2 CASSQDGGRNNNEQFF TGTGCCAGCAGCCAAGATGGCGGGAGGAATAACAATGAGCAGTTCTTC
NA NA TRBJ1-5 TRBV18 CASSPGARGNQPQHF TGTGCCAGCTCACCAGGGGCGCGAGGCAATCAGCCCCAGCATTTT
NA NA TRBJ1-4 TRBV19 CASSTHKARDEKLFF TGTGCCAGTAGTACCCACAAGGCGCGGGACGAAAAACTGTTTTTT
NA NA TRBJ2-5 TRBV5-1 CASSLSTGAPQETQYF TGCGCCAGCAGCTTGAGCACAGGCGCCCCCCAAGAGACCCAGTACTTC
NA NA TRBJ1-5 TRBV5-6 CASSLYRANSNQPQHF TGTGCCAGCAGCTTGTACAGAGCCAATAGCAATCAGCCCCAGCATTTT